This T cell receptor beta chain was obtained from a study of T cells after yellow fever vaccination. General study results and limits: There was a small share of clonotypes that showed up in both the CD4 and CD8 compartments. Sorted repertoires could include abundant contaminating clonotypes from bulk cells.

TCRdb independently ran MiXCR on the 5' RACE reads; one entry per CDR3 protein. The sample consists of roughly 150,000 distinct CDR3 sequences, 6% to 7.5% of them appearing once. This clonotype has a handful of counts. Its antigen is not identified. V dropped 3 bases and J dropped 1; count of bases not matched to a gene: 2. CDR3 length: 13 residues. CDR1 and CDR2 (germline): SQVTM, ANQGSEA. Here the sequenced sample was CD4+ T cells sorted from PBMCs, taken 4 to 5 days after the first yellow fever vaccination. The rearrangement joins TRBV29-1 to TRBJ1-1; 7 positions agree with TRBD1. The source of this sequence is a man aged 18 to 29 who received the YFV17D yellow fever vaccine. The CDR3 DNA reads as TGCAGCGTTGAGGGACAGCAGAACACTGAAGCTTTCTTT. Translation gives CSVEGQQNTEAFF.